Below, 27 T cell receptor beta chains from the same sample are listed, as sequenced in a study of regulatory T cells in long-lasting Graves disease. According to the study, TCR beta libraries were built with iRepertoire HTBI primers and CDR3-region Arm-PCR. MiXCR, applied by TCRdb to the multiplex PCR reads, yields one record per CDR3 protein. The sample holds about 430,000 distinct CDR3 sequences; 15% are singletons and the top ten take about 8.2%. The sample's time point: newly diagnosed GD, antithyroid drugs for less than 3 months. Scientists built the TCR library using RNA that was extracted from PBMCs. These records were also assigned to another study, of T cells in Graves' hyperthyroidism and ophthalmopathy.

Sequencing was performed on peripheral blood mononuclear cells (PBMCs), taken at new diagnosis, from a patient treated with antithyroid drugs. All receptors come from a woman aged 40 to 49 with Graves disease.

About this clonotype itself: Germline and junction disagree at one end, which may indicate a read error. The chain combines TRBV18 with TRBJ2-5; either TRBD1 or TRBD2 may fit D (5 bases each). Germline values: CDR1 KGHSH, CDR2 LQKENI. The CDR3 has 16 residues. The CDR3 DNA reads as TGTGGCAGCTCACCGATGGCAGGGACGTACCAAGAGACCCAGTACTTC. Residues: CGSSPMAGTYQETQYF. The full variable domain, its missing parts supplied by reference TRBV18 and TRBJ2-5, is NAGVMQNPRHLVRRRGQEARLRCSPMKGHSHVYWYRQLPEEGLKFMVYLQKENIIDESGMPKERFSAEFPKEGPSILRIQQVVRGDSAAYFCGSSPMAGTYQETQYFGPGTRLLVL.

A single count supports this clonotype. V and J are TRBV10-3 and TRBJ2-7; TRBD2 matches 7 bases. The V gene's germline CDR1 is ENHRY and CDR2 SYGVKD. The length of the CDR3 is 14 residues. Trimming removed 6 bases from V and 3 bases from J; junction bases left unmatched: 8. The CDR3 protein is CAISAGLEVYEQYF. CDR3 nucleotide sequence: TGTGCCATCAGCGCCGGACTAGAAGTCTACGAGCAGTACTTC.

In its sample, this clonotype was seen many times. This rearrangement joins TRBV7-2 to TRBJ2-7; 9 bases fit TRBD2. V was clipped by 3 bases and J by 2 bases; unmatched bases: 2. Germline V CDR1 and CDR2: SGHTA, FQGNSA. This CDR3 comprises 14 residues. CDR3 region: CASSLTSGAYEQYF. CDR3 nucleotide sequence: TGTGCCAGCAGCTTGACTAGCGGAGCCTACGAGCAGTACTTC.

This chain joins TRBV10-3 and TRBJ1-5; TRBD1 agrees at 7 bases. Germline CDR1 ENHRY, CDR2 SYGVKD. The CDR3 consists of 13 residues. The junction had 6 bases not matched to a gene; V was cut back by 10 bases and J by 3 bases. CDR3 nucleotide sequence: TGTGCCACCAAGGACAGGCTCAATCAGCCCCAGCATTTT. Protein: CATKDRLNQPQHF.

This clonotype was recorded many times. The rearrangement links TRBV18 to TRBJ1-3; D might be TRBD1 (5 bases). This CDR3 has 17 amino acids. From germline, CDR1 is KGHSH and CDR2 LQKENI. Trimming left V 2 bases short and J 0 bases short, with 14 bases between. The CDR3 region is CASSPRGRTDSGNTIYF. The CDR3 coding sequence is TGTGCCAGCTCACCAAGGGGACGGACGGACTCTGGAAACACCATATATTTT.

This clonotype appeared many times. Here the CDR3 reads CASSYSTGRRTMAYNEQFF. The CDR3 region has the DNA TGTGCCAGCAGTTACTCGACGGGTAGACGAACAATGGCCTACAATGAGCAGTTCTTC. This sequence joins TRBV6-5 and TRBJ2-1; D call uncertain. Between the trimmed V and J ends, which lost 0 bases and 2 bases, there was a span of 20 bases. This CDR3 is built from 19 residues. Germline values: CDR1 MNHEY, CDR2 SVGAGI.

The chain uses TRBV9 and TRBJ2-1, with D unclear. CDR3 length equals 15 residues. Per the germline V gene, CDR1 is SGDLS and CDR2 is YYNGEE. The ends were cut back, 4 bases at V and 3 bases at J, with 14 bases in the middle. The CDR3: CASSRVGGSYNEQFF. The CDR3, as DNA: TGTGCCAGCAGCCGCGTAGGTGGAAGCTACAATGAGCAGTTCTTC.

The genes are TRBV28 and TRBJ1-6; TRBD1 matches at 8 bases. The CDR3 contains 15 residues. V shed 0 bases, J shed 9 bases, and the junction held 4 bases outside the gene matches. CDR1 and CDR2 (germline): MDHEN, SYDVKM. In DNA, the CDR3 is TGTGCCAGCAGTTTATGGACCGGGACAGGTTCACCCCTCCACTTT. Translating it yields CASSLWTGTGSPLHF.

This clonotype was recorded at least ten times. The genes are TRBV27 and TRBJ2-1, with 9 bases fitting TRBD2. The CDR3 contains 13 residues. Germline values: CDR1 MNHEY, CDR2 SMNVEV (reference sequence). With 4 bases clipped from V and 9 bases from J, the junction kept 4 bases outside the gene matches. CDR3 nucleotides: TGTGCCAGCAGTTCGGGACTAGCCGGTGAGCAGTTCTTC. It translates to CASSSGLAGEQFF.

There are many counts of this clonotype. The rearrangement joins TRBV27 to TRBJ2-3; 8 bases are shared with TRBD2. The germline gives CDR1 MNHEY, CDR2 SMNVEV (reference sequence). The CDR3 length is 14 residues. Unmatched junction bases numbered 6, after V lost 2 bases and J lost 8 bases. CDR3 region: CASSLAGGVGTQYF. As DNA, the CDR3 is TGTGCCAGCAGTTTAGCGGGAGGAGTTGGTACGCAGTATTTT.

This clonotype was recorded many times. The chain combines TRBV7-8 with TRBJ2-2; D is unclear. V lost 5 bases and J 9 bases, leaving 7 bases between the germline ends. This CDR3 is built from 11 residues. Per the germline V gene, CDR1 is SGHVS and CDR2 is FQNEAQ. The CDR3 loop reads CASSPIRELFF. The CDR3 nucleotides read TGTGCCAGCAGCCCGATAAGGGAGCTGTTTTTT.

This clonotype has ten or more counts. CDR3: CSARALAGFQETQYF. CDR3 bases: TGCAGTGCTAGAGCACTAGCGGGCTTCCAAGAGACCCAGTACTTC. The chain recombines TRBV20-1 with TRBJ2-5; 9 positions agree with TRBD2. The CDR3 has 15 amino acids. V lost 1 base, J lost 1 base, and 4 bases stayed unmatched. Germline V lookup: CDR1 DFQATT, CDR2 SNEGSKA (reference sequence).

This rearrangement joins TRBV5-8 to TRBJ2-5; TRBD2 might be the D (6 bases). The CDR3 runs to 14 residues. V lost 5 bases, J lost 1 base, and 12 bases lay in between. Germline loops: CDR1 SGHTS, CDR2 YDEGEE. For the CDR3, the DNA is TGTGCCAGCAGGGAGGGGCGGGTCCAAGAGACCCAGTACTTC. This gives the protein CASREGRVQETQYF.

This clonotype came up many times. V usage is TRBV7-9 and J usage is TRBJ2-7, with TRBD2 identical over 8 bases. The CDR3 runs 13 residues. The germline CDR1 and CDR2 sequences are SEHNR and FQNEAQ (reference sequence). V was pared by 5 bases and J by 3 bases, with 3 bases of the junction left unmatched. In nucleotides, the CDR3 is TGTGCCAGCAGCAGGGGACTAGACTACGAGCAGTACTTC. Its translation is CASSRGLDYEQYF.

This clonotype was seen many times. The genes are TRBV19 and TRBJ1-1; unclear D gene. CDR3 length: 13 amino acids. Germline V CDR1 and CDR2: LNHDA, SQIVND (reference sequence). V dropped 3 bases and J dropped 10 bases, with 15 bases sitting between them. CDR3 region: CASSINMLRGAFF. The CDR3 DNA reads TGTGCCAGTAGTATTAACATGCTACGGGGAGCTTTCTTT.

This clonotype has ten or more counts. The gene calls are TRBV7-3 and TRBJ2-3, with D perhaps TRBD1 or TRBD2 (6 bases each). The germline V gene encodes CDR1 SGHTA and CDR2 FQGTGA. This CDR3 spans 15 amino acids. V was cut by 5 bases and J by 3 bases, with 15 bases left in between. In DNA form, the CDR3 reads TGTGCCAGCAGCCCGGCCGGGGGCCCGACAGATACGCAGTATTTT. Translation: CASSPAGGPTDTQYF.

This clonotype was seen only once. The chain has TRBV11-2 and TRBJ2-3; 7 nucleotides line up with TRBD2. CDR1 is SGHAT and CDR2 is FQNNGV in the germline V gene. The CDR3 is 15 amino acids. V gave up 5 bases and J gave up 2 bases; unmatched junction bases: 7. The chain's CDR3 is CASSSLAETTDTQYF. In DNA, the CDR3 is TGTGCCAGCAGCAGTCTAGCGGAGACCACAGATACGCAGTATTTT.

This clonotype was seen at least ten times. The rearrangement uses TRBV13 and TRBJ2-7, with 8 bases lining up with TRBD2. Germline CDR1 is PRHDT and CDR2 is FYEKMQ (reference sequence). CDR3 size: 14 residues. The ends lost 1 base at V and 2 bases at J; junction bases unmatched: 1. The CDR3 loop is CASSLALAAYEQYF. CDR3 bases: TGTGCCAGCAGCTTAGCACTAGCGGCCTACGAGCAGTACTTC.

This clonotype was recorded a few times. The chain uses TRBV4-3 and TRBJ2-3; 13 bases are shared with TRBD2. Germline V CDR1 and CDR2: LGHNA, YSLEER. V lost 0 bases and J lost 0; bases outside the gene matches: 3. CDR3 size: 18 residues. CDR3 DNA: TGCGCCAGCAGCCAAGAGGTGGGACTAGCGGGGAGCACAGATACGCAGTATTTT. Its protein is CASSQEVGLAGSTDTQYF.

This chain connects TRBV7-9 to TRBJ2-7, with 12 bases matching TRBD2. The CDR3 is 16 amino acids. Germline V lookup: CDR1 SEHNR, CDR2 FQNEAQ (reference sequence). The junction had 10 bases not matched to a gene; V was cut back by 5 bases and J by 5 bases. The CDR3 region has the DNA TGTGCCAGCAGCACGGCTAGCGGGAGGGAAGACCACGAGCAGTACTTC. It encodes CASSTASGREDHEQYF.

Ten or more counts support this clonotype. The chain couples TRBV5-1 to TRBJ2-1; the match to TRBD2 covers 9 bases. The trim removed 0 bases at V and 5 bases at J, leaving 3 bases unmatched. In germline, CDR1 is SGHRS, CDR2 YFSETQ. The CDR3 has 15 residues. The DNA for the CDR3 is TGCGCCAGCAGCTTGGAGGCTAGCGGGGACAATGAGCAGTTCTTC. It encodes CASSLEASGDNEQFF.

This clonotype was seen repeatedly, ten times or more. V is TRBV28 and J is TRBJ2-1, with 13 bases matching TRBD2. V gave up 6 bases and J gave up 8 bases; unmatched junction bases: 13. Germline V gene lookup returns CDR1 MDHEN and CDR2 SYDVKM. The CDR3 is 17 residues long. The CDR3 region is CASRHLWTSGSVDEQFF. CDR3 nucleotide sequence: TGTGCCAGCAGGCATCTTTGGACTAGCGGGAGTGTAGATGAGCAGTTCTTC. The whole variable domain, remainder taken from reference TRBV28 and TRBJ2-1, is DVKVTQSSRYLVKRTGEKVFLECVQDMDHENMFWYRQDPGLGLRLIYFSYDVKMKEKGDIPEGYSVSREKKERFSLILESASTNQTSMYLCASRHLWTSGSVDEQFFGPGTRLTVL.

This clonotype was picked up many times. The chain employs TRBV5-5 and TRBJ2-3, with a weak D call TRBD2 (6 bases). Trimming removed 4 bases at V and 0 bases at J, with 15 bases between. The germline V gene encodes CDR1 SGHKS and CDR2 YYEKEE (reference sequence). This CDR3 has 16 amino acids. The chain's CDR3 is CASSTRELGSTDTQYF. In nucleotides, the CDR3 is TGTGCCAGCAGCACCCGGGAGCTAGGAAGCACAGATACGCAGTATTTT.

This clonotype has a count of ten or more. The chain couples TRBV28 to TRBJ1-2, with unresolved D. V was clipped by 3 bases and J by 8 bases, with 13 bases between them. The CDR3 is made up of 13 amino acids. Germline V gives CDR1 MDHEN, CDR2 SYDVKM. In nucleotides, the CDR3 is TGTGCCAGCAGTTTTGGAGTTTTGGAAGGCTACACCTTC. Translated, it gives CASSFGVLEGYTF.

This clonotype has ten or more counts. The chain combines TRBV12-3 or TRBV12-4 with TRBJ1-1; a possible D gene is TRBD1 (5 bases). V lost 5 bases to trimming and J lost 3 bases, with 10 bases between them. This CDR3 spans 13 amino acids. The CDR3: CASSRGLDTEAFF. The CDR3, as DNA: TGTGCCAGCAGTCGGGGCTTGGACACTGAAGCTTTCTTT.

This clonotype was seen ten or more times. The J gene is TRBJ2-1, the V gene TRBV27, with 11 bases that match TRBD2. This CDR3 comprises 16 residues. Germline trimming cut 5 bases from V and 3 bases from J; bases unmatched to any gene: 6. Germline V gene sequence: CDR1 MNHEY, CDR2 SMNVEV (reference sequence). CDR3 region: CASSTLAGGNYNEQFF. The CDR3 DNA sequence: TGTGCCAGCAGTACCCTAGCGGGAGGTAACTACAATGAGCAGTTCTTC.

This clonotype was seen a handful of times. V and J are TRBV5-4 and TRBJ2-7; D is ambiguous. V was clipped by 0 bases and J by 3 bases, with 7 bases between them. The CDR3 is 13 amino acids. Germline V lookup: CDR1 SGHNT, CDR2 YYREEE (reference sequence). This CDR3 is CASSLVEDYEQYF. DNA for the CDR3: TGTGCCAGCAGCTTGGTAGAGGACTACGAGCAGTACTTC.